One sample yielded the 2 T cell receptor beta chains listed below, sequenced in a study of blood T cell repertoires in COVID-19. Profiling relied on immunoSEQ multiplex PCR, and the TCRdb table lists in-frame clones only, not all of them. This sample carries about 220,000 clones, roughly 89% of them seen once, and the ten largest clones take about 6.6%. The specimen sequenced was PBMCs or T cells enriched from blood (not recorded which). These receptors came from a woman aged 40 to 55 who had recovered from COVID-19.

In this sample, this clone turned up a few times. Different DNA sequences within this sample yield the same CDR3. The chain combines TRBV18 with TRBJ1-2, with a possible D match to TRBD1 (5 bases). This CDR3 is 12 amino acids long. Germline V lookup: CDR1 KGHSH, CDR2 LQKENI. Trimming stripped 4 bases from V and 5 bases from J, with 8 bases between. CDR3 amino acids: CASSHRSYGYTF. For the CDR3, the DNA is TGTGCCAGCTCACACAGGAGTTATGGCTACACCTTC.

CDR3 sequence reads: CASSSPSRGGGETQYF. CDR3 sequence (DNA): TGTGCCAGCAGTTCTCCCTCCAGGGGCGGTGGAGAGACCCAGTACTTC. The chain has TRBV28 and TRBJ2-5; the D gene is possibly TRBD1 (6 bases). CDR3 length: 16 residues. V lost 4 bases to trimming and J lost 4 bases, with 19 bases between them. The germline gives CDR1 MDHEN, CDR2 SYDVKM.